This TCR beta chain stems from a study of immune cell composition in non-small cell lung cancer. Only in-frame clones appear in the TCRdb table, and some are missing; sequencing was by immunoSEQ multiplex PCR. The sample lists thousands of clones, approximately 61% occurring once. Normal lung sampling was at least 3 cm from the tumour, as distant as possible. Concerning this clone itself: What it binds is not known.

Study results and caveats: Adenocarcinomas with higher top tumour-associated clone frequency had more reactive TILs. It was not proven that tumour-reactive clones equal dominant tumour-associated clones.

After removal of 2 bases from V and 5 bases from J, the junction contained 7 bases not matched to a gene. In germline, CDR1 is MNHEY, CDR2 SVGAGI. The CDR3 is 16 residues long. The sequence was collected from a human donor with non-small cell lung cancer. The sequenced sample consisted of non-adjacent lung tissue. The chain is built from TRBV6-5 and TRBJ2-5; TRBD1 agrees at 11 bases. The CDR3 DNA reads TGTGCCAGCAGTTACCATCGGACAGGGGGCGCGGAGACCCAGTACTTC. Its translation is CASSYHRTGGAETQYF.